This TCR beta chain derives from a study of response to subunit inactivated influenza vaccine. This clonotype has only a few counts. Its specificity is unknown. Germline V lookup: CDR1 DFQATT, CDR2 SNEGSKA (reference sequence). The CDR3 consists of 15 residues. V trimming: 3 bases; J trimming: 4 bases; junction bases outside the gene matches: 9. Each CDR3 protein is one row after TCRdb ran MiXCR on the RT-PCR reads. Of about 650,000 distinct CDR3 sequences listed, 14% were seen once; the top ten hold 7.5% to 9%. Study-wide findings and caveats: The authors suggested that few new T cells are recruited per seasonal influenza vaccination.

The chain employs TRBV20-1 and TRBJ2-3; 8 nucleotides align to TRBD2. This clonotype was sampled from a man aged 50 to 60 who received an inactivated influenza vaccine. The sample consisted of PBMCs from blood, taken roughly 2 weeks before vaccination. The DNA for the CDR3 is TGCAGTGCTAGCGGAAGCGGGAGTGCCGCAGATACGCAGTATTTT. Its protein product is CSASGSGSAADTQYF.